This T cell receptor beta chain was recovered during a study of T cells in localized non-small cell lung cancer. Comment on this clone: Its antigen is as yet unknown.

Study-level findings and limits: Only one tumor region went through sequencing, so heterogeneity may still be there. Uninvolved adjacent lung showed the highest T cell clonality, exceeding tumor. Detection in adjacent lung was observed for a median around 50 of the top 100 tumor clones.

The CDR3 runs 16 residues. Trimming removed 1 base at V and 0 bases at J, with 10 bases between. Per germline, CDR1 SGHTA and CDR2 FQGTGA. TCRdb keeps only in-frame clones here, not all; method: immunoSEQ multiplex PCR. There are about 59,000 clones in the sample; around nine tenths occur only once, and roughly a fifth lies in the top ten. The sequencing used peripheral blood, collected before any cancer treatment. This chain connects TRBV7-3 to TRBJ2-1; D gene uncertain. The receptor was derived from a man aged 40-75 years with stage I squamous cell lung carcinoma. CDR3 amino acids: CASSLNKASSYNEQFF. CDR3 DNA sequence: TGTGCCAGCAGCTTAAACAAGGCGAGCTCCTACAATGAGCAGTTCTTC.